The TCR beta chain described here comes from a study of T cell repertoires in cytomegalovirus infection. The CDR3 is 15 amino acids. V was clipped by 4 bases and J by 8 bases; unmatched bases: 14. Per the germline V gene, CDR1 is SGHRS and CDR2 is YFSETQ. About this clonotype itself: The antigen remains unidentified.

TCRdb analysed the reads with MiXCR anew, one entry per CDR3 protein. The repertoire holds some 920,000 distinct CDR3 sequences, with around 32% as singletons. V usage is TRBV5-1 and J usage is TRBJ1-2; 7 positions agree with TRBD1. This TCR came from a human donor in good health (CMV status not recorded). Some clones in this sample may be carry-over from other donors' samples. This sample comprised cultured CD8+ T cells from PBMCs, obtained from culture after CMV antigen stimulation. CDR3 in DNA: TGCGCCAGCAGCCAAACAGGGGCATCATTGGCGGGCTACACCTTC. Its translation is CASSQTGASLAGYTF.